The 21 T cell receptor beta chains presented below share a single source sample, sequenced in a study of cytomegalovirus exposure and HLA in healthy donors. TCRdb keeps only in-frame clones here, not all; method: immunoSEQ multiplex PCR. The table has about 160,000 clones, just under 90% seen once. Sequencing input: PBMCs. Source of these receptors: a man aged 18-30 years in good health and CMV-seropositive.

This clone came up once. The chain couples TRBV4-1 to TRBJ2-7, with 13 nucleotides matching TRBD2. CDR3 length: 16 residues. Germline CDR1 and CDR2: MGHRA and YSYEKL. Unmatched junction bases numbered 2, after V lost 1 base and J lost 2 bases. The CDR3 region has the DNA TGCGCCAGCAGCCAAGGACTAGCGGGAGGTCCCTACGAGCAGTACTTC. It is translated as CASSQGLAGGPYEQYF.

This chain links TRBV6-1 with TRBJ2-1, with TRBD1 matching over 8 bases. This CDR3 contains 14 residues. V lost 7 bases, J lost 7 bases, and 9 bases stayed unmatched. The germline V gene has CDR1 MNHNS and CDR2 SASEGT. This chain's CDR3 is CASNLKQGVNEQFF. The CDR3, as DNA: TGTGCCAGCAATCTTAAACAGGGGGTTAATGAGCAGTTCTTC.

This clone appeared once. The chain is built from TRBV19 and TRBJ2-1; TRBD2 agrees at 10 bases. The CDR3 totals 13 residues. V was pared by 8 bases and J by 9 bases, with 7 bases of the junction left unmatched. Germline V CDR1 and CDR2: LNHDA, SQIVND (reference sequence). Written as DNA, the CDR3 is TGTGCCAGTCGAGGCAGGACTAGCGGTGAGCAGTTCTTC. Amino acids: CASRGRTSGEQFF.

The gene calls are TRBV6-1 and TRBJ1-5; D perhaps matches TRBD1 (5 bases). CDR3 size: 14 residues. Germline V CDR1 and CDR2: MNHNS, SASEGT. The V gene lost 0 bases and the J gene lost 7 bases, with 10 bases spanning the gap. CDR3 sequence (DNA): TGTGCCAGCAGTGAAGCTCCGGGGGAACAGCCCCAGCATTTT. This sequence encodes CASSEAPGEQPQHF.

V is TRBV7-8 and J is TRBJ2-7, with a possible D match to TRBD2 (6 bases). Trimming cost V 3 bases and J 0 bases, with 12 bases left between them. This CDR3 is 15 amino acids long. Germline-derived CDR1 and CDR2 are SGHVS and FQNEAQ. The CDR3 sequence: CASSFRDSSSYEQYF. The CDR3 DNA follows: TGTGCCAGCAGCTTCCGGGACTCGAGCTCCTACGAGCAGTACTTC.

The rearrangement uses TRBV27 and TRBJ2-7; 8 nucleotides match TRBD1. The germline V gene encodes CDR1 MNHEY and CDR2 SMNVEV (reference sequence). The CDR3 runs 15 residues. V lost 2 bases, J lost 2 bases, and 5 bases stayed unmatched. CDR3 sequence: CASSLRDRPTYEQYF. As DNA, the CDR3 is TGTGCCAGCAGTTTACGGGACAGGCCAACCTACGAGCAGTACTTC.

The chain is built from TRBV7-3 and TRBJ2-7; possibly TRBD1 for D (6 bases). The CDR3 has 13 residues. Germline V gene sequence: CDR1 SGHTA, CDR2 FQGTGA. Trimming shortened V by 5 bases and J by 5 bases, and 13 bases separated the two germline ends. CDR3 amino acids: CASSPDSSDEQYF. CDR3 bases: TGTGCCAGCAGCCCGGACAGTTCTGACGAGCAGTACTTC.

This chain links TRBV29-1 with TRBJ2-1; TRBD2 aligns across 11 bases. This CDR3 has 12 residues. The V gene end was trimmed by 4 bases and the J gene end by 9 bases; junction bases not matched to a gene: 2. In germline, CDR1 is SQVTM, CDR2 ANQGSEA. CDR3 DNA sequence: TGCAGCGTTGCTAGCGGGAGGACTGAGCAGTTCTTC. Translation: CSVASGRTEQFF.

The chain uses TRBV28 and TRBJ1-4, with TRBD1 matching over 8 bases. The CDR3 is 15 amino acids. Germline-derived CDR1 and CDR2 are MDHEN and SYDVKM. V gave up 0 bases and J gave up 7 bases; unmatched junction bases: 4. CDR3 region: CASSLWQGAGEKLFF. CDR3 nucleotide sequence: TGTGCCAGCAGTTTATGGCAGGGGGCCGGTGAAAAACTGTTTTTT.

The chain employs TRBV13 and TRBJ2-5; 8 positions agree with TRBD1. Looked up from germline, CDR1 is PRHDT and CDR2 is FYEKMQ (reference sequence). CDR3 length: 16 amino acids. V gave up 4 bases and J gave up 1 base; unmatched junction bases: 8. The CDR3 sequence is CASSSYSGQGQETQYF. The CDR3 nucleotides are TGTGCCAGCAGCTCATACTCTGGACAGGGCCAAGAGACCCAGTACTTC.

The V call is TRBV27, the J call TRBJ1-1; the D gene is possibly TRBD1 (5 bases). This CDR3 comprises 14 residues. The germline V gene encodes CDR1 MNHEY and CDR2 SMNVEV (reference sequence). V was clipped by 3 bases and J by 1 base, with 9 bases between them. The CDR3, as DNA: TGTGCCAGCAGTTTGGAGGGGCCGAACACTGAAGCTTTCTTT. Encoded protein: CASSLEGPNTEAFF.

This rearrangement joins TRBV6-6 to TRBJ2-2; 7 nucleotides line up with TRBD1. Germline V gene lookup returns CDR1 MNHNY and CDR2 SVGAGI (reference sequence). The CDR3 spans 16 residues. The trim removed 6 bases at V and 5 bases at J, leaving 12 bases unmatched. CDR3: CASRVHRGLMTGELFF. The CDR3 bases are TGTGCCAGCAGGGTACACAGGGGATTAATGACCGGGGAGCTGTTTTTT.

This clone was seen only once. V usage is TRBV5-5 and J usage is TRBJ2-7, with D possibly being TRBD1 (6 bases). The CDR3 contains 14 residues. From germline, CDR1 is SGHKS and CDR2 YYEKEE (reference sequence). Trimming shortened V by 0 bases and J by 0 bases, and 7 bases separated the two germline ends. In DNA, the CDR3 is TGTGCCAGCAGCTTGGAGGGACACTCCTACGAGCAGTACTTC. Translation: CASSLEGHSYEQYF.

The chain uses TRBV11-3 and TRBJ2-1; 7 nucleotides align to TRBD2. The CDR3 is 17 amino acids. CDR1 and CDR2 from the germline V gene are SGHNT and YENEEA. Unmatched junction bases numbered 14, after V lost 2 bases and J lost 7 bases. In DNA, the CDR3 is TGTGCCAGCAGCTTAAGTGGGGCGCTAGCAGCGGGGAATGAGCAGTTCTTC. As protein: CASSLSGALAAGNEQFF.

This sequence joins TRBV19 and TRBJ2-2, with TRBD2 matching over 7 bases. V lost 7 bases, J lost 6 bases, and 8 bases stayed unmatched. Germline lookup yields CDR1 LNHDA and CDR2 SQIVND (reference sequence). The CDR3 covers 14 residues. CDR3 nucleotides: TGTGCCAGTATTGTATCTCGGGGGGCCGGGGAGCTGTTTTTT. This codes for CASIVSRGAGELFF.

The CDR3 region has the DNA TGTGCCAGCAGGTCAACGGGCACAGATACGCAGTATTTT. This sequence encodes CASRSTGTDTQYF. The chain has TRBV27 and TRBJ2-3; D remains ambiguous. The CDR3 runs 13 residues. Per germline, CDR1 MNHEY and CDR2 SMNVEV (reference sequence). Trimming shortened V by 6 bases and J by 1 base, and 8 bases separated the two germline ends.

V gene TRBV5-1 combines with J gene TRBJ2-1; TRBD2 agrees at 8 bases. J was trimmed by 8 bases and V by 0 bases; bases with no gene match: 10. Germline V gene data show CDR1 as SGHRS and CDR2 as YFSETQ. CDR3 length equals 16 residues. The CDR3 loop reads CASSLAGTRVFDEQFF. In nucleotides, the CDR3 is TGCGCCAGCAGCTTGGCCGGGACTAGAGTTTTCGATGAGCAGTTCTTC.

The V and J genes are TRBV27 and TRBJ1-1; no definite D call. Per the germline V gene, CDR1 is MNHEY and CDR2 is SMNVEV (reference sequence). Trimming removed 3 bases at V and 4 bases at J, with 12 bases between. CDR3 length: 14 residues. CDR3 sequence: CASSFRPGSTEAFF. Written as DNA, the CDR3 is TGTGCCAGCAGTTTTAGACCTGGGAGCACTGAAGCTTTCTTT.

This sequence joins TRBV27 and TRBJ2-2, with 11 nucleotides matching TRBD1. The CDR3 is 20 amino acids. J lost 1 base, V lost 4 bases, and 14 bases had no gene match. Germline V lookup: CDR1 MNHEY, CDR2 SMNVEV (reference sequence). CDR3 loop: CASSYNRDRGVLRNTGELFF. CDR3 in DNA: TGTGCCAGCAGTTACAACCGGGACAGGGGGGTTCTTCGGAACACCGGGGAGCTGTTTTTT.

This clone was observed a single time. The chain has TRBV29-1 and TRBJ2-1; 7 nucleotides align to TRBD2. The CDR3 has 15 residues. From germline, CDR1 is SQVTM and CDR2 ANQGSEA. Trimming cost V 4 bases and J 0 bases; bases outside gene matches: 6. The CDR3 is CSVGGGLGSYNEQFF. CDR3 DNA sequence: TGCAGCGTTGGGGGGGGTCTTGGCTCCTACAATGAGCAGTTCTTC.

CDR3 nucleotide sequence: TGTGCCATCAGCTGGGATGCCAGGGGTGGTGAGCAGTACTTC. It encodes CAISWDARGGEQYF. The chain carries TRBV10-3 and TRBJ2-7; D might be TRBD1 (6 bases). Per the germline V gene, CDR1 is ENHRY and CDR2 is SYGVKD. There are 14 residues in the CDR3. V was clipped by 6 bases and J by 7 bases, with 19 bases between them.